This T cell receptor beta chain stems from a study of Graves' ophthalmopathy and Graves' hyperthyroidism. Deletions cut 4 bases from V and 0 bases from J, with 9 bases between. This CDR3 has 14 amino acids. Transcripts of RNA were the source for amplifying TCR beta CDR3 regions. In the first round, RT-PCR was carried out with HTBI primers, and a multiplex PCR formed the second round. MiXCR was run by TCRdb on the multiplex PCR reads, yielding one entry per CDR3 protein. The sample has a few hundred thousand distinct CDR3 sequences, about a sixth seen once; the top ten hold 2.4%. This sequence was found in an adult woman with stable Graves' hyperthyroidism. The V call is TRBV12-3 or TRBV12-4, the J call TRBJ1-2; D not certain. Sequencing input: peripheral blood. The CDR3 sequence is CASSSVGSNYGYTF. Written as DNA, the CDR3 is TGTGCCAGCAGTTCGGTCGGGTCTAACTATGGCTACACCTTC.